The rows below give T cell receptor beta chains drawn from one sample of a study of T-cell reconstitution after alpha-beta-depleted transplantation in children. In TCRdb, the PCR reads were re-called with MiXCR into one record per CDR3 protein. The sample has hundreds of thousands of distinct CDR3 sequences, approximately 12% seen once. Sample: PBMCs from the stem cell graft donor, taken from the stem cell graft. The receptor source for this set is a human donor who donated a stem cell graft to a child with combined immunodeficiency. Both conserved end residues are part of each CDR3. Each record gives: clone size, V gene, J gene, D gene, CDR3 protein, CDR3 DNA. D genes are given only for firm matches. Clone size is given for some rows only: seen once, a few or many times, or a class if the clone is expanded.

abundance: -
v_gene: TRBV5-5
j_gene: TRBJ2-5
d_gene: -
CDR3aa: CASSFETGTQYF
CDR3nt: TGTGCCAGCAGCTTCGAGACGGGGACCCAGTACTTC

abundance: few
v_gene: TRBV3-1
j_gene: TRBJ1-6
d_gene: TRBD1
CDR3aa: CASSQGTGAGNSPLHF
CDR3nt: TGTGCCAGCAGCCAAGGGACAGGGGCTGGTAATTCACCCCTCCACTTT

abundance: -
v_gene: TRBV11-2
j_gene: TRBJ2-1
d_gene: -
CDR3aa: CASSLWLVSSSYNEQFF
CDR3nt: TGTGCCAGCAGCCTCTGGCTAGTTAGTTCTTCCTACAATGAGCAGTTCTTC

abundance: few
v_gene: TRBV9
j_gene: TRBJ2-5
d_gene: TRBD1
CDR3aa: CASSVESGTGGRETQYF
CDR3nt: TGTGCCAGCAGCGTAGAGTCCGGGACAGGGGGTAGAGAGACCCAGTACTTC

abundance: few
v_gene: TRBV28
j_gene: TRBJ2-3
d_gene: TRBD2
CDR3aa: CASSPGLAGELGTDTQYF
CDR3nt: TGTGCCAGCAGTCCGGGACTAGCGGGGGAGTTAGGCACAGATACGCAGTATTTT

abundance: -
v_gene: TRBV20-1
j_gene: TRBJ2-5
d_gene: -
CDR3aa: CSAGVQGGQETQYF
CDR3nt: TGCAGTGCTGGGGTTCAGGGGGGCCAAGAGACCCAGTACTTC

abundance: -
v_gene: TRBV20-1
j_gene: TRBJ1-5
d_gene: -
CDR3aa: CSARDFGRAYQPQHF
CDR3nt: TGCAGTGCTAGAGATTTCGGGAGAGCCTATCAGCCCCAGCATTTT

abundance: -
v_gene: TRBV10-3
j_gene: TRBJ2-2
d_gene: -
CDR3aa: CAIKKGNTGELFF
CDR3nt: TGTGCCATCAAGAAGGGGAACACCGGGGAGCTGTTTTTT

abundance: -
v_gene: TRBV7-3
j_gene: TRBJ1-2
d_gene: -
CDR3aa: CASSLLGPGGGSYGYTF
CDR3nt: TGTGCCAGCAGCCTATTGGGGCCCGGCGGGGGAAGCTATGGCTACACCTTC

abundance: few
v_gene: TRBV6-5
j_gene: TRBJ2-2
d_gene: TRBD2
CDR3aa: CASSYSRRGGSTGELFF
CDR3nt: TGTGCCAGCAGTTACTCGAGGCGGGGGGGCTCCACCGGGGAGCTGTTTTTT

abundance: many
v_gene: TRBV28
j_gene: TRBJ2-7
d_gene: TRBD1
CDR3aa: CASQGRDRDSYEQYF
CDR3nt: TGTGCCAGCCAGGGAAGGGACAGGGACTCCTACGAGCAGTACTTC

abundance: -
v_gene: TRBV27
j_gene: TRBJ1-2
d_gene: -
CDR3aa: CASTTVGGGYTF
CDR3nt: TGTGCCAGCACCACGGTCGGGGGTGGCTACACCTTC

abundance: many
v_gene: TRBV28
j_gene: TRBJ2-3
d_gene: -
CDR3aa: CASTRGLGTDTQYF
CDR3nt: TGTGCCAGCACTAGGGGGTTGGGCACAGATACGCAGTATTTT

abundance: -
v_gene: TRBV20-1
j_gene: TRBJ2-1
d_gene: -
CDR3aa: CSAEGSGLEQFF
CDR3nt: TGCAGTGCTGAGGGCTCCGGATTAGAGCAGTTCTTC

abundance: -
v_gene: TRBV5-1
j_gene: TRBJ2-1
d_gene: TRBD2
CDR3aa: CASSGGGVPGNEQFF
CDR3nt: TGCGCCAGCAGCGGGGGAGGGGTACCGGGCAATGAGCAGTTCTTC

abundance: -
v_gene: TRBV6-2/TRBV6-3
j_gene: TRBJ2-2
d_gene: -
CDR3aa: CASSSWGQGNTGELFF
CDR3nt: TGTGCCAGCAGTTCATGGGGGCAGGGCAACACCGGGGAGCTGTTTTTT

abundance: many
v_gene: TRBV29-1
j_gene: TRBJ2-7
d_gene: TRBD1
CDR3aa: CSVEEETGWTYEQYF
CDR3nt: TGCAGCGTTGAAGAGGAGACAGGGTGGACCTACGAGCAGTACTTC

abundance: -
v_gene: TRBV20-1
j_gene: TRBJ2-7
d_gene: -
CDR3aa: CSARSIGGGGYEQYF
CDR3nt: TGCAGTGCTAGAAGTATTGGGGGAGGGGGCTACGAGCAGTACTTC

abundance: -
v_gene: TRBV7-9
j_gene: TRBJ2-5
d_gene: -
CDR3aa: CASSGSWTDGTQYF
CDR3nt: TGTGCCAGCAGCGGTTCCTGGACAGACGGGACCCAGTACTTC

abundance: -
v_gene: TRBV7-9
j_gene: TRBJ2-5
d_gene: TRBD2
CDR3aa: CASSPSGGRRETQYF
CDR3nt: TGTGCCAGCAGCCCTAGTGGCGGGAGAAGGGAGACCCAGTACTTC

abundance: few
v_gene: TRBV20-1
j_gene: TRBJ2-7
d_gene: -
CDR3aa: CSASRQGFYEQYF
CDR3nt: TGCAGTGCTAGCCGGCAGGGTTTTTACGAGCAGTACTTC

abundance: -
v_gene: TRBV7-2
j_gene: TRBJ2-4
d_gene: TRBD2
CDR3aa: CASSLGAGGGVDIQYF
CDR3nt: TGTGCCAGCAGCTTAGGGGCGGGCGGGGGTGTGGACATTCAGTACTTC

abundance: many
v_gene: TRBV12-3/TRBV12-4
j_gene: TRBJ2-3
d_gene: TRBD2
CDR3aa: CASSRVAGAQDTQYF
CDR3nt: TGTGCCAGCAGTCGGGTGGCGGGAGCACAAGATACGCAGTATTTT

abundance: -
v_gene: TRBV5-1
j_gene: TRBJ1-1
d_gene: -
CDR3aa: CASSSDGFMNTEAFF
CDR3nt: TGCGCCAGCAGCTCGGACGGATTCATGAACACTGAAGCTTTCTTT

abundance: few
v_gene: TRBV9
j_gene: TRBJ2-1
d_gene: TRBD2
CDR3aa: CASSVGGGVYNEQFF
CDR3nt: TGTGCCAGCAGCGTAGGGGGGGGTGTCTACAATGAGCAGTTCTTC

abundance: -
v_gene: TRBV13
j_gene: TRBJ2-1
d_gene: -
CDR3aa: CASSRSGVEQFF
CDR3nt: TGTGCCAGCAGCCGGTCCGGGGTGGAGCAGTTCTTC

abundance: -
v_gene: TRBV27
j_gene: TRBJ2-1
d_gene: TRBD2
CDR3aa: CASLPAGGLHEQFF
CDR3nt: TGTGCCAGCCTCCCAGCGGGAGGGCTCCATGAGCAGTTCTTC

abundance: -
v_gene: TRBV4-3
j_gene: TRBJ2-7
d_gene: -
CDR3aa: CASSHRPGQGWGEQYF
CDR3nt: TGCGCCAGCAGCCACCGACCGGGCCAGGGATGGGGGGAGCAGTACTTC

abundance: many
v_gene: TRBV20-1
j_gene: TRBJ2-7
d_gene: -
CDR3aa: CSASRQPHSYEQYF
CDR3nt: TGCAGTGCTAGTCGACAGCCGCACTCCTACGAGCAGTACTTC

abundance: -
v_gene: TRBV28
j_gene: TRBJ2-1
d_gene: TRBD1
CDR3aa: CASSRGTGGGNEQFF
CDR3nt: TGTGCCAGCAGCCGAGGGACAGGGGGTGGAAATGAGCAGTTCTTC

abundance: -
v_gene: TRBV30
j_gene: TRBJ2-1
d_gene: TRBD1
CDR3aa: CAWSVTGGLDEQFF
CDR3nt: TGTGCCTGGAGTGTGACAGGGGGCTTGGATGAGCAGTTCTTC

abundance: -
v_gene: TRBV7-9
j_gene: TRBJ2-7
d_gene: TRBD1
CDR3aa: CASSGTVRYEQYF
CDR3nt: TGTGCCAGCAGCGGGACAGTGCGCTACGAGCAGTACTTC

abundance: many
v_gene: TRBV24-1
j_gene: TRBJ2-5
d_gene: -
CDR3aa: CATSRWGYETQYF
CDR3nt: TGTGCCACCAGTCGATGGGGTTATGAGACCCAGTACTTC

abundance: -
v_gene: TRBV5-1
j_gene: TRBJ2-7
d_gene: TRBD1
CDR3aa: CASRQGHEQYF
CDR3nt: TGCGCCAGCCGACAGGGCCACGAGCAGTACTTC

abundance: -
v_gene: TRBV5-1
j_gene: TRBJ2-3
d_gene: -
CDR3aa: CASSLAGETDTQYF
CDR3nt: TGCGCCAGCAGCTTAGCAGGGGAGACAGATACGCAGTATTTT

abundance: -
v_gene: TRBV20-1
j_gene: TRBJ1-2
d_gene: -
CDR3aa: CSASGGVANYGYTF
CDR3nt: TGCAGTGCTAGCGGCGGTGTTGCTAACTATGGCTACACCTTC

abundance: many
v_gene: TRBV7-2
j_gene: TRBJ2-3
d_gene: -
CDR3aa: CASSLAFGEGSDTQYF
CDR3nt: TGTGCCAGCAGCTTAGCGTTCGGGGAAGGGTCAGATACGCAGTATTTT

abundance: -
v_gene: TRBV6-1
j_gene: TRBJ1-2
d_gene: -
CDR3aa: CASSAILSDYGYTF
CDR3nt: TGTGCCAGCAGTGCGATCCTGAGCGACTATGGCTACACCTTC

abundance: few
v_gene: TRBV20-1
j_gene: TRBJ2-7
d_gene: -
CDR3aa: CSAVGASHYEQYF
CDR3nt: TGCAGTGCTGTCGGGGCCAGTCACTACGAGCAGTACTTC

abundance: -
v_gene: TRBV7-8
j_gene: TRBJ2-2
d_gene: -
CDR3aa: CASGKEGLRAGELFF
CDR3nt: TGTGCCAGCGGAAAGGAAGGACTTAGGGCCGGGGAGCTGTTTTTT

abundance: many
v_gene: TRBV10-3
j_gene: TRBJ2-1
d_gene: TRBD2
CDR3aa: CAIRGYGTSDNEQFF
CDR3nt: TGTGCCATCAGAGGATATGGGACTAGCGACAATGAGCAGTTCTTC

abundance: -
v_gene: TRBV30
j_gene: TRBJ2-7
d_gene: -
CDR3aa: CAWSVSRSEQYF
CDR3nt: TGTGCCTGGAGTGTCTCCAGGAGCGAGCAGTACTTC

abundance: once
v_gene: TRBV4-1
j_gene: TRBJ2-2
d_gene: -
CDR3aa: CASSQATGLPGELFF
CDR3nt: TGCGCCAGCAGCCAAGCTACGGGACTCCCCGGGGAGCTGTTTTTT